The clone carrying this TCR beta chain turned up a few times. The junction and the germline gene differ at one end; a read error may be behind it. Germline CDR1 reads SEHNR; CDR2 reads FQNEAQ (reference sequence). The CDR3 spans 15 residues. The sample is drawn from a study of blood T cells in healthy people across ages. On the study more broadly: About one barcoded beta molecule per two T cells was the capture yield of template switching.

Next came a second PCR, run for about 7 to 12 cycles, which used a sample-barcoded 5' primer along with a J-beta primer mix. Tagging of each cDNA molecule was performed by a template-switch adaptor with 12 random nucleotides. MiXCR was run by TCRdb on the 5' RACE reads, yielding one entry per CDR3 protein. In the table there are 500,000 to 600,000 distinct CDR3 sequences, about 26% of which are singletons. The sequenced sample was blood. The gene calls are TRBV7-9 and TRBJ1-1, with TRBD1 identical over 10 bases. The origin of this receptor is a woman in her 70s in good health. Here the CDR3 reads CASSPGQGVDTEAFF. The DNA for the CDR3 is TGTGCCAGCAGCCCCGGACAGGGGGTGGACACTGAAGCTTTTTTT.